The present entry profiles one TCR beta chain with its context. Its specificity is not known. The sample is drawn from a study of CD8+ T cells in alopecia areata. On the study more broadly: Treatment comprised oral tofacitinib, 5 to 10 mg twice daily, in treated patients.

Lesional scalp punch biopsies and peripheral blood came from alopecia areata patients. Sequencing relied on a cDNA template that was reverse transcribed from extracted RNA. Libraries were prepared by immunoSEQ multiplex PCR; TCRdb keeps only in-frame clonotypes and omits some of them. The data show 130,000 to 150,000 clones, 51% seen once. Study-wide findings and caveats: Elevated clonality characterized lesional scalp relative to normal scalp, particularly in alopecia totalis/universalis.

CDR1 is SGHTA, CDR2 FQGTGA, per germline. This CDR3 region has 16 residues. Between the trimmed V and J ends, which lost 4 bases and 0 bases, there was a span of 13 bases. The rearrangement links TRBV7-3 to TRBJ2-1; D might be TRBD1 (6 bases). The material sequenced was CD4+ T cells sorted from blood, taken at week 0. This TCR was sampled from a human donor with alopecia areata. The CDR3 DNA follows: TGTGCCAGCAGCTCCACAGGGAGAAGCTCCTACAATGAGCAGTTCTTC. Translation gives CASSSTGRSSYNEQFF.